The 23 T cell receptor beta chains below all came from one sample that was sequenced in a study of blood T cell repertoires in COVID-19. Data came from immunoSEQ multiplex PCR; TCRdb stores just in-frame clones and leaves some out. The sample consists of some 74,000 clones, around four fifths of them appearing once. Sequencing was performed on peripheral blood. The receptors stem from a woman aged 45 to 65 with acute or convalescent COVID-19.

The genes are TRBV6-2 or TRBV6-3 and TRBJ2-3, with 9 positions matching TRBD1. This CDR3 comprises 15 residues. The junction had 10 bases not matched to a gene; V was cut back by 9 bases and J by 3 bases. CDR1 and CDR2 from the germline V gene are MNHEY and SVGEGT. The CDR3: CASRPPGQGTDTQYF. The DNA of the CDR3 is TGTGCCAGTAGACCTCCGGGACAGGGAACAGATACGCAGTATTTT.

The chain employs TRBV30 and TRBJ2-1; D may be TRBD1 (6 bases). The CDR3 extends over 13 amino acids. Germline V lookup: CDR1 GTSNPN, CDR2 SVGIG (reference sequence). Trimming removed 3 bases from V and 4 bases from J, with 10 bases in between. This CDR3 is CAWSGQNYNEQFF. For the CDR3, the DNA is TGTGCCTGGAGCGGACAGAATTACAATGAGCAGTTCTTC. Full variable domain (missing parts from reference TRBV30 and TRBJ2-1): SQTIHQWPATLVQPVGSPLSLECTVEGTSNPNLYWYRQAAGRGLQLLFYSVGIGQISSEVPQNLSASRPQDRQFILSSKKLLLSDSGFYLCAWSGQNYNEQFFGPGTRLTVL.

The V gene is TRBV18, the J gene TRBJ1-6, with 9 nucleotides matching TRBD1. Trimming at V came to 5 bases and at J to 5 bases, leaving 4 bases not matched to a gene. Germline V gene data show CDR1 as KGHSH and CDR2 as LQKENI. CDR3 length: 15 residues. The CDR3 DNA reads as TGTGCCAGCTCAACTCGACAGGGGGATAATTCACCCCTCCACTTT. This translates into CASSTRQGDNSPLHF.

CDR3 amino acids: CASTAGQGNREKLFF. The CDR3 region has the DNA TGTGCCAGCACCGCGGGACAGGGGAATCGTGAAAAACTGTTTTTT. The chain joins TRBV5-5 to TRBJ1-4; 10 bases map to TRBD1. The CDR3 contains 15 residues. V lost 6 bases to trimming and J lost 7 bases; unmatched junction nucleotides: 9. The germline V gene encodes CDR1 SGHKS and CDR2 YYEKEE (reference sequence).

The J gene is TRBJ2-7, the V gene TRBV7-2; 14 bases are shared with TRBD2. The CDR3 loop spans 15 amino acids. From germline, CDR1 is SGHTA and CDR2 FQGNSA. The J segment lost 6 bases and the V segment lost 6 bases, leaving 7 bases of the junction unmatched. In DNA, the CDR3 is TGTGCCAGCAGTCCGGGACTAGCGGGAGAGGCCGAGCAGTACTTC. This translates into CASSPGLAGEAEQYF.

The chain combines TRBV30 with TRBJ1-2; 7 nucleotides agree with TRBD1. Germline CDR1 reads GTSNPN; CDR2 reads SVGIG (reference sequence). V was clipped by 4 bases and J by 5 bases; unmatched bases: 4. The CDR3 totals 12 residues. The CDR3 is CAWTPGGYGYTF. The CDR3 DNA follows: TGTGCCTGGACCCCAGGGGGTTATGGCTACACCTTC.

The chain carries TRBV30 and TRBJ2-1, with TRBD1 as a possible D gene (6 bases). The germline V and J ends were trimmed by 5 bases and 4 bases, with 18 bases remaining between them. The CDR3 covers 15 residues. CDR1 and CDR2 from the germline V gene are GTSNPN and SVGIG (reference sequence). As DNA, the CDR3 is TGTGCCTGGGGGGGTGCCAGGGGTATGTACAATGAGCAGTTCTTC. Translation: CAWGGARGMYNEQFF.

This chain links TRBV2 with TRBJ1-1; 8 nucleotides align to TRBD1. The germline V gene has CDR1 SNHLY and CDR2 FYNNEI. CDR3 size: 13 residues. Trimming removed 8 bases from V and 4 bases from J; junction bases left unmatched: 6. The CDR3: CASFIQGGTEAFF. The CDR3 nucleotides read TGTGCCAGCTTCATACAGGGGGGCACTGAAGCTTTCTTT. Complete variable domain (other parts from reference TRBV2 and TRBJ1-1): EPEVTQTPSHQVTQMGQEVILRCVPISNHLYFYWYRQILGQKVEFLVSFYNNEISEKSEIFDDQFSVERPDGSNFTLKIRSTKLEDSAMYFCASFIQGGTEAFFGQGTRLTVV.

The chain links TRBV4-2 to TRBJ2-1; tentatively, D is TRBD2 (6 bases). The V end lost 2 bases, the J end lost 3 bases, and 14 bases lay between the germline ends. The germline gives CDR1 LGHNA, CDR2 YNFKEQ. The CDR3 consists of 16 residues. CDR3 sequence reads: CASSQLSRGSYNEQFF. DNA of the CDR3: TGTGCCAGCAGCCAACTTTCCCGGGGGAGCTACAATGAGCAGTTCTTC.

This chain links TRBV6-1 with TRBJ1-2; D is unresolved. V was shortened by 2 bases and J by 5 bases, with 12 bases between the two germline ends. This CDR3 is 14 amino acids long. Germline V lookup: CDR1 MNHNS, CDR2 SASEGT. The CDR3 nucleotides read TGTGCCAGCAGTGAATATCGAGGGAAGTATGGCTACACCTTC. It yields the protein CASSEYRGKYGYTF.

This clone came up once. The V gene is TRBV7-3, the J gene TRBJ1-1; D might be TRBD1 (6 bases). CDR1 is SGHTA, CDR2 FQGTGA, per germline. V lost 3 bases to trimming and J lost 4 bases, with 9 bases between them. The CDR3 is 13 amino acids. The CDR3 protein is CASSLDRFTEAFF. CDR3 coding DNA: TGTGCCAGCAGCTTGGACAGATTCACTGAAGCTTTCTTT.

The chain couples TRBV20-1 to TRBJ2-1; 7 bases line up with TRBD2. The CDR3 is 11 amino acids. With V trimmed by 7 bases and J by 8 bases, 5 bases remained unmatched. Germline CDR1 DFQATT, CDR2 SNEGSKA (reference sequence). DNA for the CDR3: TGCAGTGGATCGCGGGGGTATGAGCAGTTCTTC. Its protein product is CSGSRGYEQFF.

J is TRBJ2-1 and V is TRBV29-1; unclear D gene. This CDR3 spans 10 amino acids. The V end was cut by 7 bases, the J end by 9 bases, with 10 bases between. The V gene's germline CDR1 is SQVTM and CDR2 ANQGSEA. CDR3 sequence: CSAGVREQFF. The CDR3, as DNA: TGCAGCGCCGGAGTCCGTGAGCAGTTCTTC.

The chain has TRBV6-5 and TRBJ1-1, with TRBD1 as a possible D gene (5 bases). The V gene lost 7 bases and the J gene lost 2 bases, with 8 bases spanning the gap. Germline V gene lookup returns CDR1 MNHEY and CDR2 SVGAGI. The CDR3 covers 12 residues. CDR3 bases: TGTGCCAGCAATCAGGGAAACACTGAAGCTTTCTTT. As protein: CASNQGNTEAFF.

V gene TRBV20-1 combines with J gene TRBJ1-2; TRBD1 agrees at 8 bases. The germline gives CDR1 DFQATT, CDR2 SNEGSKA (reference sequence). The V and J ends lost 3 bases and 7 bases, in that order; junction bases with no gene match: 4. This CDR3 comprises 12 residues. The CDR3 region has the DNA TGCAGTGCTAGTCGGCAGGGGGCTGGCTACACCTTC. Translating gives CSASRQGAGYTF.

This clone rates as medium-sized. The V and J genes are TRBV10-3 and TRBJ2-3, with 10 bases identical to TRBD2. Germline CDR1 and CDR2: ENHRY and SYGVKD. The CDR3 loop spans 16 amino acids. V lost 6 bases to trimming and J lost 0 bases; unmatched junction nucleotides: 6. The CDR3 here is CAISLTTSGSTDTQYF. CDR3 DNA sequence: TGTGCCATCAGCCTAACGACTAGCGGGAGCACAGATACGCAGTATTTT.

The gene calls are TRBV19 and TRBJ1-5; 7 bases match TRBD1. This CDR3 is built from 13 residues. Per the germline V gene, CDR1 is LNHDA and CDR2 is SQIVND (reference sequence). The V segment lost 4 bases and the J segment 7 bases; nucleotides outside the gene matches: 4. The CDR3 DNA reads TGTGCCAGTAGTAGAGACAGGGAACAGCCCCAGCATTTT. It encodes CASSRDREQPQHF.

This sequence joins TRBV6-2 or TRBV6-3 and TRBJ1-2, with TRBD1 as a possible D gene (6 bases). Germline V CDR1 and CDR2: MNHEY, SVGEGT. The V and J ends lost 2 bases and 8 bases respectively, with 15 bases between them. The CDR3 is 14 residues long. In DNA form, the CDR3 reads TGTGCCAGCAGTTACCGAACCCGCGGGGGCGGCTACACCTTC. Protein product: CASSYRTRGGGYTF.

This chain connects TRBV11-2 to TRBJ2-5; D remains unclear. This CDR3 has 11 residues. The V end lost 3 bases, the J end lost 4 bases, and 3 bases lay between the germline ends. Looked up from germline, CDR1 is SGHAT and CDR2 is FQNNGV. This CDR3 is CASSFLETQYF. The CDR3 coding sequence is TGTGCCAGCAGCTTCCTAGAGACCCAGTACTTC.

The chain is built from TRBV13 and TRBJ2-5, with 8 nucleotides matching TRBD2. Unmatched junction bases numbered 10, after V lost 5 bases and J lost 5 bases. From germline, CDR1 is PRHDT and CDR2 FYEKMQ (reference sequence). There are 15 residues in the CDR3. CDR3 region: CASSRTGGGRETQYF. The CDR3 DNA sequence: TGTGCCAGCAGCCGTACGGGGGGGGGTAGGGAGACCCAGTACTTC.

Comments on this clone: Other DNA sequences from this sample encode an identical CDR3 as well. This chain connects TRBV7-2 to TRBJ2-1, with TRBD1 matching over 7 bases. Germline trimming cut 5 bases from V and 2 bases from J; bases unmatched to any gene: 3. CDR3 length equals 14 residues. Per the germline V gene, CDR1 is SGHTA and CDR2 is FQGNSA. CDR3 protein: CASSPGTAYNEQFF. The CDR3 coding sequence is TGTGCCAGCAGCCCCGGGACAGCCTACAATGAGCAGTTCTTC.

On this clone: Other DNA variants within this sample encode the same CDR3. The V gene is TRBV4-3, the J gene TRBJ2-3, with 7 bases fitting TRBD1. This CDR3 has 14 amino acids. After removal of 1 base from V and 6 bases from J, the junction contained 4 bases not matched to a gene. Germline CDR1 and CDR2: LGHNA and YSLEER. CDR3: CASSQGTGSDTQYF. Written as DNA, the CDR3 is TGCGCCAGCAGCCAAGGGACAGGTTCCGATACGCAGTATTTT.

The chain uses TRBV7-3 and TRBJ2-1, with D possibly TRBD1 on 5 matching bases. Between the trimmed V and J ends, which lost 4 bases and 4 bases, there was a span of 8 bases. This CDR3 is built from 13 residues. The germline V gene encodes CDR1 SGHTA and CDR2 FQGTGA. CDR3 bases: TGTGCCAGCAGCTCCACAGGTTACAATGAGCAGTTCTTC. Its translation: CASSSTGYNEQFF.